The TCR beta chain under discussion was sequenced for a study of CD8 T cells in ankylosing spondylitis listed by TCRdb under 2017. Notes on the research overall: To find TCR variants linked to disease, the study profiled T cell receptor beta repertoires in ankylosing spondylitis patients and healthy donors. In total, the full study cohort was made up of some 110 healthy donors and 20 to 25 ankylosing spondylitis patients. Peripheral blood was sampled, and synovial fluid was additionally collected from ankylosing spondylitis patients. Overall results and qualifications from the work: A TCR beta motif of eight highly homologous amino acid variants appeared characteristic of blood from ankylosing spondylitis patients. Some motif variants had previously been reported in the synovial fluid and blood of reactive arthritis patients, which suggests shared mechanisms of disease initiation. According to the report, matched synovial fluid samples from ankylosing spondylitis patients were significantly enriched for the disease-linked clones. The disease-linked clones showed a CD8+ phenotype and occurred at relatively low frequencies in peripheral blood.

A word on this clonotype: Its antigen is not yet known. No base qualities exist here, and no much larger clone lies one base off it.

Sequencing took place on an Illumina HiSeq 2500. Quantitative 5'-RACE with molecular barcodes was the method used to prepare the TCR beta libraries. The authors' analysis ran thus. To identify disease-linked TCR variants, a new computational method was used, one built on a probabilistic model of VDJ rearrangement. TCRdb reworked the public reads: Q25 trimming with fastp, MiXCR clone assembly, productive beta chains retained. Rows matching on CDR3 protein sequence are summarized as one entry with the most common DNA and genes. What appears here as the V and J calls and clone size reflects TCRdb's work, not the paper's. This sample lists approximately 400,000 distinct CDR3 sequences; roughly 27% were detected once. About 0.9% of the sample goes to the ten largest clones. Sequenced: blood, either unsorted or a sorted T cell fraction (not recorded which). The clonotype was recovered from a male donor with ankylosing spondylitis.

At the DNA level, the sequence is TGTGCCAGCAGCCGGTGGGGGAACACTGAAGCTTTCTTT. This yields the protein CASSRWGNTEAFF. The chain is assembled from TRBV12-3 or TRBV12-4 and TRBJ1-1, with the D gene call left open. The trim is 6 bases for V and 1 base for J, with a gap of 9 bases between the germline ends. The CDR3 spans 13 residues, from the cysteine through the phenylalanine. Only the CDR3 part of the read is kept: 39 bases, read in frame from the first base.